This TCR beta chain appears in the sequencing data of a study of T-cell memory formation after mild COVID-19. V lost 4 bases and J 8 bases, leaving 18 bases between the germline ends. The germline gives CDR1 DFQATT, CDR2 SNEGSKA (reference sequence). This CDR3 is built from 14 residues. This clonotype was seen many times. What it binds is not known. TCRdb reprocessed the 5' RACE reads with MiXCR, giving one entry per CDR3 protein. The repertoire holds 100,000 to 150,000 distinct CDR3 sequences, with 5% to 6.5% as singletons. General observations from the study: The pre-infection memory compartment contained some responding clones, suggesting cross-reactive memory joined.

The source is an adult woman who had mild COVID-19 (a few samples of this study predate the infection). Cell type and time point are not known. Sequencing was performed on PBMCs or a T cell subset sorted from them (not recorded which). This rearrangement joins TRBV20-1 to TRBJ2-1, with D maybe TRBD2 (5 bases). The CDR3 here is CSAIEGVRRHEQFF. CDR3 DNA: TGCAGTGCTATTGAGGGAGTCAGGCGCCATGAGCAGTTCTTC.